Following are 22 T cell receptor beta chains from one sample sequenced in a study of OX40 agonist ivuxolimab in advanced cancers. TCRdb keeps only in-frame clones here, not all; method: immunoSEQ multiplex PCR. The sample lists about 58,000 clones, roughly 80% occurring once. The specimen comprised CD4+ or CD8+ T cells sorted from blood, sampled in a trial of the OX40 agonist ivuxolimab. All receptors derive from an adult with an advanced solid tumor such as melanoma, head and neck, liver or kidney cancer.

The rearrangement links TRBV18 to TRBJ2-3; D gene ambiguous. CDR3 length equals 14 residues. CDR1 and CDR2 from the germline V gene are KGHSH and LQKENI. V lost 0 bases and J lost 4, with 8 bases in between. CDR3 loop: CASSPPSRSDTQYF. The CDR3 bases are TGTGCCAGCTCACCACCGTCTCGTTCAGATACGCAGTATTTT. Combining the CDR3 with reference TRBV18 and TRBJ2-3 gives the whole variable domain NAGVMQNPRHLVRRRGQEARLRCSPMKGHSHVYWYRQLPEEGLKFMVYLQKENIIDESGMPKERFSAEFPKEGPSILRIQQVVRGDSAAYFCASSPPSRSDTQYFGPGTRLTVL.

This clone was recorded once. The chain has TRBV10-1 and TRBJ2-1; the match to TRBD2 covers 8 bases. The CDR3 sequence is 15 residues long. After removal of 1 base from V and 5 bases from J, the junction contained 4 bases not matched to a gene. Germline assignment: CDR1 WNHNN and CDR2 SYGVQD (reference sequence). The CDR3 nucleotides are TGCGCCAGCAGTGAGTACAGCGGGGGAAACAATGAGCAGTTCTTC. This translates into CASSEYSGGNNEQFF.

The chain has TRBV28 and TRBJ1-2; 12 nucleotides agree with TRBD1. Germline CDR1 is MDHEN and CDR2 is SYDVKM. The CDR3 totals 15 residues. V gave up 5 bases and J gave up 8 bases; unmatched junction bases: 9. The CDR3 sequence: CASSTPGQGAKGYTF. Here the CDR3 DNA reads TGTGCCAGCAGTACACCGGGACAGGGGGCAAAGGGCTACACCTTC.

This chain uses TRBV6-6 with TRBJ1-6; 7 bases fit TRBD1. The CDR3 has 14 residues. From germline, CDR1 is MNHNY and CDR2 SVGAGI (reference sequence). Germline trimming cut 6 bases from V and 8 bases from J; bases unmatched to any gene: 7. CDR3 sequence: CASRPGQNHSPLHF. As DNA, the CDR3 is TGTGCCAGCAGACCGGGACAGAACCATTCACCCCTCCACTTT.

The chain carries TRBV28 and TRBJ1-6; 7 nucleotides line up with TRBD1. From germline, CDR1 is MDHEN and CDR2 SYDVKM. V gave up 7 bases and J gave up 5 bases; unmatched junction bases: 5. The CDR3 has 14 amino acids. The CDR3 sequence: CASTMGQNNSPLHF. CDR3 DNA sequence: TGTGCCAGCACCATGGGACAGAATAATTCACCCCTCCACTTT.

The rearrangement uses TRBV6-5 and TRBJ1-6; tentatively, D is TRBD1 (6 bases). V was trimmed by 8 bases and J by 6 bases, leaving 17 bases between them. Per the germline V gene, CDR1 is MNHEY and CDR2 is SVGAGI. CDR3 size: 15 residues. Here the CDR3 DNA reads TGTGCCAGCTGTAGAGGGGGGGTTCCTAATTCACCCCTCCACTTT. Protein product: CASCRGGVPNSPLHF.

This clone has just a few counts. This chain links TRBV4-2 with TRBJ2-4; 13 positions agree with TRBD2. The J segment lost 0 bases and the V segment lost 3 bases, leaving 14 bases of the junction unmatched. Germline loops: CDR1 LGHNA, CDR2 YNFKEQ. This CDR3 has 21 amino acids. Here the CDR3 reads CASSQPRTGTSGDLAKNIQYF. CDR3 nucleotides: TGTGCCAGCAGCCAGCCCCGCACCGGGACTAGCGGGGATCTAGCCAAAAACATTCAGTACTTC.

CDR3: CASSVADRETQYF. The CDR3, as DNA: TGTGCCAGCAGCGTGGCGGACAGGGAGACCCAGTACTTC. J is TRBJ2-5 and V is TRBV7-9; TRBD1 agrees at 7 bases. Germline V gene data show CDR1 as SEHNR and CDR2 as FQNEAQ (reference sequence). CDR3 length equals 13 residues. The V gene end was trimmed by 5 bases and the J gene end by 5 bases; junction bases not matched to a gene: 5. Complete variable domain (other parts from reference TRBV7-9 and TRBJ2-5): DTGVSQNPRHKITKRGQNVTFRCDPISEHNRLYWYRQTLGQGPEFLTYFQNEAQLEKSRLLSDRFSAERPKGSFSTLEIQRTEQGDSAMYLCASSVADRETQYFGPGTRLLVL.

The gene calls are TRBV28 and TRBJ1-2; 9 nucleotides match TRBD1. The CDR3 loop spans 14 amino acids. Per the germline V gene, CDR1 is MDHEN and CDR2 is SYDVKM. V shed 4 bases and J 7 bases; nucleotides not matched to a gene: 7. Written as DNA, the CDR3 is TGTGCCAGCAGTTCGGGGGACAGGGAGAGTGGCTACACCTTC. Protein: CASSSGDRESGYTF.

The chain recombines TRBV6-6 with TRBJ1-6; D call uncertain. This CDR3 is 11 amino acids long. The V end was cut by 0 bases, the J end by 14 bases, with 5 bases between. Germline assignment: CDR1 MNHNY and CDR2 SVGAGI (reference sequence). The CDR3 is CASSYSTALHF. The DNA of the CDR3 is TGTGCCAGCAGTTACTCAACGGCCCTCCACTTT.

V is TRBV7-8 and J is TRBJ2-1; D is uncertain. Trimming stripped 2 bases from V and 2 bases from J, with 13 bases between. The CDR3 sequence is 16 residues long. The germline CDR1 and CDR2 sequences are SGHVS and FQNEAQ. The CDR3 loop reads CASSLTLGTTYNEQFF. DNA for the CDR3: TGTGCCAGCAGCTTAACCCTGGGTACCACCTACAATGAGCAGTTCTTC.

The V call is TRBV5-4, the J call TRBJ2-1, with 9 bases fitting TRBD2. The CDR3 is 15 amino acids. CDR1 is SGHNT and CDR2 is YYREEE in the germline V gene (reference sequence). The ends lost 4 bases at V and 5 bases at J; junction bases unmatched: 7. CDR3 bases: TGTGCCAGCAGCACCCAGCGGGGGGACGACAATGAGCAGTTCTTC. Residues: CASSTQRGDDNEQFF.

The V gene is TRBV9, the J gene TRBJ2-2; D gene ambiguous. CDR1 and CDR2 (germline): SGDLS, YYNGEE. The CDR3 covers 16 residues. V shed 3 bases and J shed 5 bases, with 17 bases lying between them. The CDR3 nucleotides are TGTGCCAGCAGCGGATTGGGCAGAATGGGGACCGGGGAGCTGTTTTTT. It encodes CASSGLGRMGTGELFF.

The V gene is TRBV29-1, the J gene TRBJ2-5; D may be TRBD1 (5 bases). The CDR3 contains 11 residues. V dropped 8 bases and J dropped 5 bases, with 12 bases sitting between them. Per germline, CDR1 SQVTM and CDR2 ANQGSEA. The CDR3 DNA reads TGCAGCACCAGACAGATGGAGACCCAGTACTTC. Amino acids: CSTRQMETQYF.

This clone came up once. The chain recombines TRBV30 with TRBJ2-5, with no clear D. Germline V CDR1 and CDR2: GTSNPN, SVGIG (reference sequence). This CDR3 contains 11 residues. V was clipped by 2 bases and J by 1 base, with 2 bases between them. CDR3 amino acids: CAWSLQETQYF. CDR3 bases: TGTGCCTGGAGTCTCCAAGAGACCCAGTACTTC.

Notes on this clone: Mismatch with germline at one junction end may stem from a read error. This chain links TRBV19 with TRBJ2-7, with D perhaps given as TRBD1 or TRBD2 (6 bases each). Germline V CDR1 and CDR2: LNHDA, SQIVND (reference sequence). This CDR3 has 18 amino acids. The CDR3 loop is CASSMVGGAVKAASEQYF. Here the CDR3 DNA reads TGTGCCAGCAGTATGGTGGGGGGCGCGGTTAAGGCCGCCTCCGAGCAGTACTTC.

The chain is built from TRBV9 and TRBJ2-3; 9 bases match TRBD2. V was clipped by 2 bases and J by 3 bases; unmatched bases: 4. The CDR3 loop spans 15 amino acids. Germline CDR1 and CDR2: SGDLS and YYNGEE. The DNA for the CDR3 is TGTGCCAGCAGCGTTTCTAGCGGGGTGACAGATACGCAGTATTTT. Translation gives CASSVSSGVTDTQYF.

The rearrangement uses TRBV10-3 and TRBJ2-1, with D maybe TRBD1 (6 bases). The CDR3 is 16 residues long. CDR1 ENHRY and CDR2 SYGVKD come from the germline V gene. V gave up 4 bases and J gave up 5 bases, with 18 bases separating them. This CDR3 reads CAISAKPGVRDNEQFF. CDR3 nucleotide sequence: TGTGCCATCAGTGCAAAACCAGGGGTCCGGGACAATGAGCAGTTCTTC.

This chain links TRBV5-1 with TRBJ1-4; maybe TRBD1 (6 bases). Trimming removed 9 bases at V and 7 bases at J, with 22 bases between. The length of the CDR3 is 15 residues. Germline assignment: CDR1 SGHRS and CDR2 YFSETQ. The CDR3 DNA is TGCGCCACCCAACCGATGGGGGGGCAAGGTGAAAAACTGTTTTTT. It specifies CATQPMGGQGEKLFF.

CDR3 region: CASSLERGIQPQHF. The CDR3 DNA reads as TGTGCCAGCAGCTTAGAAAGGGGTATCCAGCCCCAGCATTTT. The rearrangement uses TRBV11-2 and TRBJ1-5; tentative D call: TRBD1 (5 bases). The CDR3 has 14 amino acids. Germline loops: CDR1 SGHAT, CDR2 FQNNGV. Trimming removed 0 bases at V and 7 bases at J, with 10 bases between.

This clone has a single count. V usage is TRBV19 and J usage is TRBJ1-3; D perhaps matches TRBD1 (6 bases). V was cut by 6 bases and J by 0 bases, with 12 bases left in between. Germline CDR1 and CDR2: LNHDA and SQIVND (reference sequence). There are 15 residues in the CDR3. This CDR3 reads CASSPTGYSGNTIYF. CDR3 coding DNA: TGTGCCAGTAGCCCGACAGGTTACTCTGGAAACACCATATATTTT. The whole variable domain, filled in from reference TRBV19 and TRBJ1-3, reads DGGITQSPKYLFRKEGQNVTLSCEQNLNHDAMYWYRQDPGQGLRLIYYSQIVNDFQKGDIAEGYSVSREKKESFPLTVTSAQKNPTAFYLCASSPTGYSGNTIYFGEGSWLTVV.

On this clone itself: Distinct nucleotide sequences in the sample also encode this CDR3. This chain connects TRBV5-1 to TRBJ1-3; a possible D gene is TRBD1 (5 bases). There are 15 residues in the CDR3. CDR1 is SGHRS and CDR2 is YFSETQ in the germline V gene. Deletions cut 0 bases from V and 2 bases from J, with 9 bases between. The CDR3 loop is CASSLGRGAGNTIYF. The CDR3 DNA reads as TGCGCCAGCAGCTTGGGGAGGGGTGCTGGAAACACCATATATTTT.